This T cell receptor beta chain was recovered during a study of naive and memory T cell subsets (dated by TCRdb to about 2017). Context from the whole study: In the figure summarizing the skin biopsy and whole blood samples, around 10 blood donors, 7 tuberculin skin test biopsies and 3 saline control biopsies were reported. Usually PCR2 was run as a SYBR Green qPCR and stopped at a set threshold, although low-input samples could use end-point PCR (roughly 6 cycles) instead.

V is clipped by 4 bases and J by 3 bases, and the sequence between their germline boundaries is 13 bases long. CDR1 LNHNV and CDR2 YYDKDF are derived from the germline V gene (reference sequence). The cysteine opens and the phenylalanine closes a CDR3 of 14 amino acids. Just the 42-base CDR3 DNA is kept, in frame starting at base 1. What the research found in general, with its limitations: The potential sensitivity of the RNA-based method to TCR transcript changes with T cell activation and differentiation was acknowledged.

Using 3' ligation of a UMI-containing oligonucleotide to TCR cDNA, the study laid out a robust and sensitive protocol to amplify, sequence and analyze TCRs. For whole blood analysis, approximately 2.7 ml of peripheral blood was drawn from adult healthy volunteers into Tempus tubes, and RNA was extracted according to the manufacturer's instructions. Total RNA was used without cell sorting and was treated with RQ1 DNase before reverse transcription, with a target input of about 1 to 1000 ng. Libraries were prepared from skin biopsies and whole blood to test how robust the pipeline was in samples where T cells are a minority population. Based on its abundance in the sample, this clonotype is medium-sized (0.01 to 0.1%). The antigen it binds to is not known. The record has no base qualities; no much larger clone is one base away. Library construction relied on 5' RACE. The ligated cDNA was amplified in four rounds of PCR with nested alpha and beta constant region primers together with the SP2 primer. For the blood and skin samples, reverse transcription of TCR RNA was done with SuperScript IV along with alpha and beta constant region primers. An oligonucleotide carrying the Illumina SP2 primer and a UMI was ligated to the cDNA 3' end using T4 RNA ligase 1. To prevent hairpin formation, the 12-nucleotide UMI was made up of two random hexamers with an eight-base spacer between them. From the second PCR onward, TCR alpha and beta chain libraries were processed separately, and dual indexing was applied for multiplexing. After pooling, the indexed libraries were analyzed by capillary electrophoresis and sequenced on either an Illumina MiSeq or NextSeq. PhiX DNA at roughly 5-7% was spiked into libraries to increase base diversity and improve cluster recognition. In the paper's pipeline: Demultiplexor extracted UMIs from read 2, combined them with read 1 TCR sequence, and split reads by sample indices. V and J genes and V-J junctions were identified by Decombinator, and each TCR was assigned a five-part identifier that included V and J deletions. Collapsinator used UMIs to correct sequencing errors and PCR amplification heterogeneity, producing a UMI-based abundance for each TCR. CDR3Translator turned identifiers into nucleotide sequence, translated the nucleotide sequence into amino acids, and pulled out CDR3 regions based on terminal motifs. After normalization to the amount of input RNA, error-corrected alpha and beta TCR counts from blood and skin were compared. TCRdb applied fastp at Q25 and MiXCR to the public reads, then kept only in-frame beta chains. Records with the same CDR3 protein are collapsed into one entry carrying the most frequent genes and DNA. For this entry, the V and J calls and clone size follow TCRdb and not the study's own pipeline. This sample is represented by roughly 48,000 distinct CDR3 sequences; 4.7% of them were singletons. About 0.8% of the sample lies in the top ten.

The chain is encoded by TRBV15 joined to TRBJ2-7; perhaps TRBD1 is the D gene, with 5 bases matching. This clonotype was sampled from a female donor in good health. The CDR3 protein sequence reads: CATSKRQMDYEQYF. The bases are TGTGCCACCAGCAAACGACAGATGGACTACGAGCAGTACTTC.